Described below is a single T cell receptor (beta chain) sequence and its context. Using a J-beta primer mix together with a sample-barcoded 5' primer, a second PCR was run for roughly 6 to 12 cycles. TCRdb independently ran MiXCR on the 5' RACE reads; one entry per CDR3 protein. The repertoire holds about 680,000 distinct CDR3 sequences, with approximately 49% as singletons. These data belong to a study of blood T cells in healthy people across ages. The CDR3 is made up of 14 amino acids. Trimming at V came to 5 bases and at J to 6 bases, leaving 8 bases not matched to a gene. Germline-derived CDR1 and CDR2 are SEHNR and FQNEAQ (reference sequence).

The chain couples TRBV7-9 to TRBJ2-5; 8 nucleotides match TRBD1. This TCR derives from a woman aged 55-69 years in good health. Sequencing input: blood. CDR3 sequence reads: CASSDSGGAKTQYF. The DNA for the CDR3 is TGTGCCAGCAGCGACTCAGGGGGCGCAAAGACCCAGTACTTC.